The 15 T cell receptor beta chains below were found in one sample sequenced in a study of blood T cell repertoires in COVID-19. Repertoires were generated with immunoSEQ multiplex PCR, while TCRdb's copy carries only in-frame clones and drops some. The table shows 140,000 to 150,000 clones, with around 76% occurring only once. The sequenced sample was peripheral blood. The receptors stem from a man in his 60s with acute or convalescent COVID-19.

The chain uses TRBV6-5 and TRBJ2-1; 7 bases are shared with TRBD2. From germline, CDR1 is MNHEY and CDR2 SVGAGI. J was trimmed by 7 bases and V by 8 bases; bases with no gene match: 11. CDR3 size: 14 residues. CDR3 amino acids: CASSRAGAVNEQFF. CDR3 in DNA: TGTGCCAGCTCCCGGGCGGGAGCGGTTAATGAGCAGTTCTTC.

The CDR3: CASKGQMNTEAFF. As DNA, the CDR3 is TGTGCCAGTAAAGGACAGATGAACACTGAAGCTTTCTTT. This chain links TRBV19 with TRBJ1-1, with D maybe TRBD1 (6 bases). The CDR3 spans 13 residues. Per the germline V gene, CDR1 is LNHDA and CDR2 is SQIVND (reference sequence). Trimming shortened V by 7 bases and J by 0 bases, and 9 bases separated the two germline ends.

V is TRBV9 and J is TRBJ2-1, with no clear D. The V end was cut by 0 bases, the J end by 9 bases, with 10 bases between. This CDR3 region has 13 residues. In germline, CDR1 is SGDLS, CDR2 YYNGEE. The DNA for the CDR3 is TGTGCCAGCAGCGTAGAAGGAGTCTCTGAGCAGTTCTTC. Its translation is CASSVEGVSEQFF.

This chain connects TRBV28 to TRBJ2-7; TRBD2 is a possible D gene (8 bases). Trimming took 2 bases from V and 2 from J, leaving 19 bases between them. The CDR3 length is 17 residues. Germline V CDR1 and CDR2: MDHEN, SYDVKM. CDR3 coding DNA: TGTGCCAGCAGTTTACCCAGGGGGAGCGGGGGAACCTACGAGCAGTACTTC. Translation gives CASSLPRGSGGTYEQYF.

The count of this clone is one. This chain links TRBV11-2 with TRBJ2-3, with 9 bases that match TRBD2. J gave up 2 bases and V 5 bases, and 8 bases lay outside the gene matches. Germline V gene data show CDR1 as SGHAT and CDR2 as FQNNGV. The CDR3 totals 16 residues. For the CDR3, the DNA is TGTGCCAGCAGCGGGGAGGCTAGCGGGAACACAGATACGCAGTATTTT. Its translation: CASSGEASGNTDTQYF.

The chain joins TRBV4-1 to TRBJ2-7; no clear D gene. V gave up 1 base and J gave up 3 bases, with 7 bases separating them. There are 13 residues in the CDR3. Germline lookup yields CDR1 MGHRA and CDR2 YSYEKL. The CDR3 region has the DNA TGCGCCAGCAGCCAAGGCGGTTACTACGAGCAGTACTTC. Encoded protein: CASSQGGYYEQYF.

This chain links TRBV5-1 with TRBJ2-7; 12 bases align to TRBD1. Germline V CDR1 and CDR2: SGHRS, YFSETQ. J was trimmed by 7 bases and V by 0 bases; bases with no gene match: 5. This CDR3 has 15 residues. The CDR3 sequence is CASSLEGQGAREQYF. The DNA for the CDR3 is TGCGCCAGCAGCTTGGAGGGACAGGGGGCCCGAGAGCAGTACTTC.

The rearrangement links TRBV5-4 to TRBJ2-3; D perhaps matches TRBD2 (6 bases). The CDR3 covers 15 residues. V lost 4 bases and J 5 bases, leaving 17 bases between the germline ends. CDR1 is SGHNT and CDR2 is YYREEE in the germline V gene (reference sequence). The CDR3 loop is CASSPSAGFLDTQYF. The CDR3 nucleotides read TGTGCCAGCAGCCCTTCGGCGGGGTTCCTAGATACGCAGTATTTT.

The chain is built from TRBV5-1 and TRBJ2-7; 10 bases agree with TRBD1. The J segment lost 1 base and the V segment lost 4 bases, leaving 2 bases of the junction unmatched. CDR1 is SGHRS and CDR2 is YFSETQ in the germline V gene. The CDR3 spans 14 residues. The CDR3 here is CASSAGQGSYEQYF. CDR3 coding DNA: TGCGCCAGCAGCGCGGGACAGGGGTCCTACGAGCAGTACTTC.

The chain has TRBV9 and TRBJ2-2, with 9 bases lining up with TRBD2. CDR1 SGDLS and CDR2 YYNGEE come from the germline V gene. The junction had 11 bases not matched to a gene; V was cut back by 3 bases and J by 8 bases. The CDR3 length is 16 residues. CDR3 sequence: CASSGTGTSTVGELFF. For the CDR3, the DNA is TGTGCCAGCAGCGGAACCGGGACTAGCACAGTGGGGGAGCTGTTTTTT.

This chain links TRBV5-5 with TRBJ1-3; D remains unclear. V gave up 0 bases and J gave up 7 bases, with 11 bases separating them. CDR1 SGHKS and CDR2 YYEKEE come from the germline V gene (reference sequence). CDR3 size: 14 residues. The CDR3 sequence is CASSLAGGSNTIYF. Here the CDR3 DNA reads TGTGCCAGCAGCTTGGCCGGCGGGTCCAACACCATATATTTT.

This rearrangement joins TRBV9 to TRBJ2-1, with 10 bases that match TRBD2. Germline V gene lookup returns CDR1 SGDLS and CDR2 YYNGEE. V was pared by 0 bases and J by 8 bases, with 8 bases of the junction left unmatched. The CDR3 totals 16 residues. The CDR3 is CASSVGSSGRAYEQFF. The CDR3 DNA follows: TGTGCCAGCAGCGTAGGGTCCAGCGGGAGGGCCTATGAGCAGTTCTTC.

This clone occurred a few times. The chain carries TRBV5-4 and TRBJ2-7; 16 bases align to TRBD2. The V gene's germline CDR1 is SGHNT and CDR2 YYREEE (reference sequence). J gave up 5 bases and V 4 bases, and 9 bases lay outside the gene matches. The length of the CDR3 is 17 residues. CDR3 amino acids: CASSPGTSGREIDEQYF. CDR3 sequence (DNA): TGTGCCAGCAGCCCCGGGACTAGCGGGAGGGAAATAGACGAGCAGTACTTC.

The chain carries TRBV21-1 and TRBJ1-2; the table's D call, TRBD1, was not checked against the DNA. TRBV21-1 is assigned pseudogene status. This CDR3 comprises 14 residues. The CDR3 bases are TGTGCCAGCAGCAAAGGTACAGGGAGCTATGGCTACACCTTC. Translating it yields CASSKGTGSYGYTF.

This chain connects TRBV7-2 to TRBJ2-3, with D unresolved. V was pared by 4 bases and J by 2 bases, with 4 bases between. Germline values: CDR1 SGHTA, CDR2 FQGNSA. There are 12 residues in the CDR3. The CDR3 DNA reads TGTGCCAGCAGCTCCAACACAGATACGCAGTATTTT. It yields the protein CASSSNTDTQYF. Using reference TRBV7-2 and TRBJ2-3 for the parts outside the CDR3, the full variable domain is GAGVSQSPSNKVTEKGKDVELRCDPISGHTALYWYRQSLGQGLEFLIYFQGNSAPDKSGLPSDRFSAERTGGSVSTLTIQRTQQEDSAVYLCASSSNTDTQYFGPGTRLTVL.